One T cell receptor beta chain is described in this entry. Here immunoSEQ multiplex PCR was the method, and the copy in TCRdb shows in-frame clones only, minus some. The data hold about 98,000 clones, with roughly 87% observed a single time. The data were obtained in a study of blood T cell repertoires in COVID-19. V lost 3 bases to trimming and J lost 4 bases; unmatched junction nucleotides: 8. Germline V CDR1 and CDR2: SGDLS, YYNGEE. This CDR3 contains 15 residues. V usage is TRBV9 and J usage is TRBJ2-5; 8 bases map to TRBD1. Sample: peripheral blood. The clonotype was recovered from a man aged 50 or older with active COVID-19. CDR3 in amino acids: CASSEPGTGRETQYF. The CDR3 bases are TGTGCCAGCAGCGAACCCGGGACAGGTCGAGAGACCCAGTACTTC.